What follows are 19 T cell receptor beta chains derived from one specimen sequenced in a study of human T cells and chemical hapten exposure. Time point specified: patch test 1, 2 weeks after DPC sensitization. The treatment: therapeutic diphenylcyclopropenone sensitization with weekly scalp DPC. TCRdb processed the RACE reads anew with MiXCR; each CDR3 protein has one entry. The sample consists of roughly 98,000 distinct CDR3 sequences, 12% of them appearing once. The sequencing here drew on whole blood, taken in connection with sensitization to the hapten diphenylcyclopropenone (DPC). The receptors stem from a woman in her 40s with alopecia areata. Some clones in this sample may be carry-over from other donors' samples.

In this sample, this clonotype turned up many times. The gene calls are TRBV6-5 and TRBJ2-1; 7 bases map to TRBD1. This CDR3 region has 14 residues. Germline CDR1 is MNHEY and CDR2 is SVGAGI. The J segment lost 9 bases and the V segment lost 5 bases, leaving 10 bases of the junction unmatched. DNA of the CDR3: TGTGCCAGCAGTACGAGGGACAGTAGTCCTGAGCAGTTCTTC. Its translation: CASSTRDSSPEQFF.

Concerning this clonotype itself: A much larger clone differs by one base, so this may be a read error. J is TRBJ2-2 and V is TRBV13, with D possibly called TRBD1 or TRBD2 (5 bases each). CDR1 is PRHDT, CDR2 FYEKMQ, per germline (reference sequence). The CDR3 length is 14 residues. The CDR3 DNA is TGTGCCAGCAGCTTTCAGGGTTCCACCGGGGAGCCGTTTTTT. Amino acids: CASSFQGSTGEPFF.

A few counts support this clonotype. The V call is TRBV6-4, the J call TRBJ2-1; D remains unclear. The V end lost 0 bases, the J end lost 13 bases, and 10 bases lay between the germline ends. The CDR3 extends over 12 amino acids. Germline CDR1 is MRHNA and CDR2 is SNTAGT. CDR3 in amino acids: CASSDSESLQFF. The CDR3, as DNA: TGTGCCAGCAGTGACTCGGAATCTCTCCAGTTCTTC.

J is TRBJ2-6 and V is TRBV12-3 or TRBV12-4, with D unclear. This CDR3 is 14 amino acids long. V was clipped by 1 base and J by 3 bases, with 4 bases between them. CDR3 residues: CASSLVIGANVLTF. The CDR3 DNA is TGTGCCAGCAGTTTAGTGATTGGGGCCAACGTCCTGACTTTC.

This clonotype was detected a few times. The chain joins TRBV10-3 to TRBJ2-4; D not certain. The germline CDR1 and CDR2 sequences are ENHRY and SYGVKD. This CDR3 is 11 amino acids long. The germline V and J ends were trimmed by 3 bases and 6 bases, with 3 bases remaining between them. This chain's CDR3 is CAISEGNIQYF. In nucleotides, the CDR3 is TGTGCCATCAGTGAAGGAAACATTCAGTACTTC.

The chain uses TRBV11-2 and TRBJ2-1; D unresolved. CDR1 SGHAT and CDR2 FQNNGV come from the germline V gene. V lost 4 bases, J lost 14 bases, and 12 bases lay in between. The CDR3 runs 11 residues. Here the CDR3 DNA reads TGTGCCAGCAGCTCGGTCCAGGAGAAGTTCTTC. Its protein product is CASSSVQEKFF.

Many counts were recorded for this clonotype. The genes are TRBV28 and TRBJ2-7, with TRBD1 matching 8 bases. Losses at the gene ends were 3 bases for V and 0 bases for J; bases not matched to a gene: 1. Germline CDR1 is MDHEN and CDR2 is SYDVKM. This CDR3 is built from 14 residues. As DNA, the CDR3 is TGTGCCAGCAGTTTTACAGGGGGCTCCTACGAGCAGTACTTC. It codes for CASSFTGGSYEQYF.

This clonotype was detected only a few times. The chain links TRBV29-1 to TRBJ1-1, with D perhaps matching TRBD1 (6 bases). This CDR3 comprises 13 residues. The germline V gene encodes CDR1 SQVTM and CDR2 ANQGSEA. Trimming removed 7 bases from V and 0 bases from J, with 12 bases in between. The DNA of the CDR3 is TGCAGCGCCTCGACAGGACTGAACACTGAAGCTTTCTTT. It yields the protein CSASTGLNTEAFF.

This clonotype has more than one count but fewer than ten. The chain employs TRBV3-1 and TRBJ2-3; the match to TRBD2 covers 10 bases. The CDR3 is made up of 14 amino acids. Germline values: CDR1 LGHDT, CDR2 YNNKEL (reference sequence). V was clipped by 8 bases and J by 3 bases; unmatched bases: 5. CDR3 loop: CASQAGGGTDTQYF. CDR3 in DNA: TGTGCCAGCCAAGCGGGAGGGGGAACAGATACGCAGTATTTT.

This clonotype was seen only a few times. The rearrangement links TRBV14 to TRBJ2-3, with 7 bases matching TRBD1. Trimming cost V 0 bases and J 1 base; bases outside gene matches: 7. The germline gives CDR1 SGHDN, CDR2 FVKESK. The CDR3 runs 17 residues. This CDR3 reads CASSQDFRQGGTDTQYF. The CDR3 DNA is TGTGCCAGCAGCCAAGATTTCCGGCAGGGGGGCACAGATACGCAGTATTTT.

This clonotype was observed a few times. CDR3 amino acids: CASSSLGRAGEKLFF. The DNA of the CDR3 is TGTGCCAGCAGCTCTCTCGGGAGGGCTGGTGAAAAACTGTTTTTT. The V and J genes are TRBV7-2 and TRBJ1-4; D is unresolved. V dropped 4 bases and J dropped 7 bases, with 16 bases sitting between them. CDR1 and CDR2 (germline): SGHTA, FQGNSA. The CDR3 is 15 residues long. The full variable domain, its missing parts supplied by reference TRBV7-2 and TRBJ1-4, is GAGVSQSPSNKVTEKGKDVELRCDPISGHTALYWYRQSLGQGLEFLIYFQGNSAPDKSGLPSDRFSAERTGGSVSTLTIQRTQQEDSAVYLCASSSLGRAGEKLFFGSGTQLSVL.

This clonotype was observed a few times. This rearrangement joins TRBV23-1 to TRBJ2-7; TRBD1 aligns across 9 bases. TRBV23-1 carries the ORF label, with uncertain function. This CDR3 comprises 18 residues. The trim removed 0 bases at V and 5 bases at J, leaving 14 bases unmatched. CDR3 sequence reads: CASSQSVGSAQGADEQYF. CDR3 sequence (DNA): TGCGCCAGCAGTCAATCGGTCGGGTCTGCACAGGGGGCGGACGAGCAGTACTTC.

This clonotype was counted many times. Written as DNA, the CDR3 is TGTGCCAGCAGCCAAACCGTTGGGGGAGACGGCACAGATACGCAGTATTTT. Protein: CASSQTVGGDGTDTQYF. The chain recombines TRBV4-2 with TRBJ2-3, with D perhaps being TRBD1 or TRBD2 (5 bases each). This CDR3 is 17 amino acids long. Trimming removed 2 bases from V and 1 base from J, with 16 bases in between. Germline-derived CDR1 and CDR2 are LGHNA and YNFKEQ.

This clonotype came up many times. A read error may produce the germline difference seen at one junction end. DNA of the CDR3: TGTTCCCGGTTGGAGACAGGGGGCGAGGATACGCAGTATTTT. Translating it yields CSRLETGGEDTQYF. The rearrangement joins TRBV20-1 to TRBJ2-3; 10 nucleotides align to TRBD1. CDR1 and CDR2 (germline): DFQATT, SNEGSKA (reference sequence). The CDR3 consists of 14 residues.

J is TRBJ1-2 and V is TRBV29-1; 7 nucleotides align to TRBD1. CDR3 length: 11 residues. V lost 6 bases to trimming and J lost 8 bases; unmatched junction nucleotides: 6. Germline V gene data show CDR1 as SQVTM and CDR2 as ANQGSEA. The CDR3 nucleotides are TGCAGCGTGTGGGGACAGCAAGGCTACACCTTC. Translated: CSVWGQQGYTF.

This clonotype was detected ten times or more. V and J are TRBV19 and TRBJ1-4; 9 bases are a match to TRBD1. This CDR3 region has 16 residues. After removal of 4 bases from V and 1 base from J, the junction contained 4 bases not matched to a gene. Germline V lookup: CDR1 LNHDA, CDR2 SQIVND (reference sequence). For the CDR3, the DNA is TGTGCCAGTAGTACTGGACAGGGGAAAACTAATGAAAAACTGTTTTTT. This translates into CASSTGQGKTNEKLFF.

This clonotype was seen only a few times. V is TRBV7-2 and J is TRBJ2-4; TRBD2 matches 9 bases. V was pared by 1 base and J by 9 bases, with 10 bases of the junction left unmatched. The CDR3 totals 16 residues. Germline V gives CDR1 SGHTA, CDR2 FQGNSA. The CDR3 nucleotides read TGTGCCAGCAGCTTAGTCGTCGCTAGCGGGACAAGCATTCAGTACTTC. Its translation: CASSLVVASGTSIQYF.

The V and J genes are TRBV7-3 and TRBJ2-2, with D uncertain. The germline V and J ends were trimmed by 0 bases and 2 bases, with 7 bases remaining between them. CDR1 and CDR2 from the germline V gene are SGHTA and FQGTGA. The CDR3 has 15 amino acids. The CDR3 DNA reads TGTGCCAGCAGCTTAACTACCGATAACACCGGGGAGCTGTTTTTT. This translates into CASSLTTDNTGELFF.

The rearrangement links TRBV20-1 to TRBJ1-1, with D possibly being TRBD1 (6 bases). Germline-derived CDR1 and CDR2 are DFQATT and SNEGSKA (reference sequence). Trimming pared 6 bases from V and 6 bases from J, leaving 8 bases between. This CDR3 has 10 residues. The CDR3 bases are TGCAGTGCGGAGGGGGCTGAAGCTTTCTTT. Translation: CSAEGAEAFF.